The T cell receptor (beta chain) under discussion was sequenced for a study of T-cell reconstitution after alpha-beta-depleted transplantation in children. General study findings and limits: Surviving thymic progenitors and recipient T cells were the source of high TCRbeta diversity at day 60 in some patients. Reportedly, alpha-beta T cells present about two months post-transplant originated from several hundred expanded clones of graft origin.

This CDR3 has 13 residues. Between the trimmed V and J ends, which lost 2 bases and 2 bases, there was a span of 7 bases. CDR1 and CDR2 (germline): WSHSY, SAAADI. Preparation of the TCRbeta library was carried out with unique molecular identifiers. In TCRdb, the PCR reads were re-called with MiXCR into one record per CDR3 protein. This sample has around 580,000 distinct CDR3 sequences, with more than 20% found just once. This clonotype was observed many times. Its antigen is undetermined. This clonotype was sampled from a boy younger than two who had a stem cell transplant for acute myeloid leukemia, so the T cells may come from the graft donor. V usage is TRBV10-2 and J usage is TRBJ2-7; TRBD1 might be the D (5 bases). The source material was PBMCs, mostly from graft donor cells, sampled 360 days after TCRalphabeta/CD19-depleted stem cell transplant. CDR3 sequence reads: CASSEDSTYEQYF. The CDR3 nucleotides read TGCGCCAGCAGTGAGGACAGTACCTACGAGCAGTACTTC.